The clone carrying this T cell receptor (beta chain) was seen a handful of times. This sample was taken from a study of blood T cell repertoires in COVID-19. Study overall: Samples representing acute and convalescent COVID-19 were sourced from the United States, Italy and Spain.

Trimming cost V 1 base and J 2 bases; bases outside gene matches: 4. The germline V gene encodes CDR1 MGHRA and CDR2 YSYEKL. The CDR3 runs 16 residues. In the source study's methods: Estimates of nucleated cell counts were drawn from the amplification of reference gene primers. Measured with immunoSEQ multiplex PCR; TCRdb has only the in-frame clones, and not every one. V and J calls and clone size are those listed in that table; D and trimming were worked out from the DNA. The data show 100,000 to 150,000 clones, about 86% seen once. This chain uses TRBV4-1 with TRBJ2-3, with TRBD2 identical over 9 bases. The receptor comes from an elderly man with active or convalescent COVID-19. The specimen sequenced was peripheral blood. CDR3 amino acids: CASSQVASGATDTQYF. The DNA of the CDR3 is TGCGCCAGCAGCCAAGTTGCTAGCGGGGCCACAGATACGCAGTATTTT.